This TCR beta chain stems from a study of blood T cell repertoires in COVID-19. Libraries were prepared by immunoSEQ multiplex PCR; TCRdb keeps only in-frame clonotypes and omits some of them. Here the sample spans approximately 320,000 clones, over 85% being singletons. This CDR3 has 13 amino acids. Germline CDR1 and CDR2: SGHTS and YDEGEE. The ends lost 7 bases at V and 5 bases at J; junction bases unmatched: 8. Sequenced: peripheral blood. The sequence was obtained from a woman aged 30 to 39 with COVID-19, enrolled during active disease. This chain connects TRBV5-8 to TRBJ1-2; 7 bases are shared with TRBD1. CDR3 DNA sequence: TGTGCCAGCTTGACAGGGCCCTTTTATGGCTACACCTTC. Amino acids: CASLTGPFYGYTF.